This T cell receptor beta chain was recovered during a study of T cell responses to AZD1222 COVID-19 vaccine. Clones were sequenced by immunoSEQ multiplex PCR, and TCRdb holds only the in-frame ones, with some missing. This sample carries about 120,000 clones, roughly 88% of them seen once, and the ten largest clones take roughly a sixth. With regard to this clone: Its antigen is currently unknown.

This CDR3 contains 15 residues. CDR1 and CDR2 from the germline V gene are SGHNT and YYREEE (reference sequence). V shed 1 base, J shed 3 bases, and the junction held 3 bases outside the gene matches. Study observations and caveats: All repertoire sampling was performed exclusively after the peak T cell response. Increased Spike-specific TCR breadth and depth were observed after two AZD1222 doses. Mostly white British, mostly female donors; authors suggested clonal diversity may be underestimated.

Sequences were derived from peripheral blood, sampled on day 0 of MenACWY control vaccination. The rearrangement joins TRBV5-4 to TRBJ2-7, with 11 nucleotides matching TRBD2. The receptor was derived from an adult in good health. CDR3 in amino acids: CASSLPTSGVYEQYF. The CDR3 nucleotides read TGTGCCAGCAGCTTGCCGACTAGCGGGGTCTACGAGCAGTACTTC.